The rows below give T cell receptor beta chains drawn from one sample of a study of T cell responses to AZD1222 COVID-19 vaccine. Clones were read by immunoSEQ multiplex PCR, and TCRdb kept only the in-frame ones, dropping some. The table records 79,000 or so clones, roughly 90% of them present only once. Sequencing was performed on peripheral blood, taken 28 days after the second AZD1222 dose. These receptor sequences come from an adult who received the AZD1222 COVID-19 vaccine. CDR3s include the opening cysteine and the closing phenylalanine or tryptophan. Each record gives: clone size, V gene, D gene, J gene, CDR3 protein, CDR3 DNA. D genes are given only for firm matches. Size is omitted from some rows. Given values are once, few, many or a class for expanded clones.

>NA|TRBV13|TRBD2|TRBJ2-3
CASSSGTITDTQYF
TGTGCCAGCAGCTCCGGGACTATCACAGATACGCAGTATTTT
>NA|TRBV5-1|TRBD2|TRBJ2-1
CASTLLAGSSYNEQFF
TGCGCCAGCACGCTACTAGCGGGCAGCTCCTACAATGAGCAGTTCTTC
>NA|TRBV27|NA|TRBJ2-7
CASSFRLRGAYEQYF
TGTGCCAGCAGTTTTCGCTTGCGGGGTGCCTACGAGCAGTACTTC
>once|TRBV9|NA|TRBJ1-2
CASSVDRVGGYGYTF
TGTGCCAGCAGCGTAGACCGGGTTGGGGGCTATGGCTACACCTTC
>NA|TRBV11-2|NA|TRBJ1-6
CASSLGGRGGLNSPLHF
TGTGCCAGCAGCTTAGGGGGGAGGGGAGGGCTAAATTCACCCCTCCACTTT
>few|TRBV7-2|NA|TRBJ1-6
CASDHSRRGDSPLHF
TGTGCCAGCGATCACTCTCGGCGCGGCGACTCACCCCTCCACTTT
>NA|TRBV27|NA|TRBJ2-3
CASSLLGGDTQYF
TGTGCCAGCAGTTTATTAGGCGGAGATACGCAGTATTTT
>NA|TRBV6-5|NA|TRBJ1-1
CASTWQPNTEAFF
TGTGCCAGCACATGGCAGCCGAACACTGAAGCTTTCTTT
>NA|TRBV28|TRBD1|TRBJ2-7
CASRNQGETYEQYF
TGTGCCAGCAGGAACCAGGGGGAAACCTACGAGCAGTACTTC
>NA|TRBV7-2|NA|TRBJ2-7
CASSRNYEQYF
TGTGCCAGCAGCAGAAACTACGAGCAGTACTTC
>few|TRBV19|NA|TRBJ2-1
CASSIVSGYNEQFF
TGTGCCAGTAGTATTGTATCCGGTTACAATGAGCAGTTCTTC
>NA|TRBV5-1|TRBD1|TRBJ1-6
CASSLADRDGSPLHF
TGCGCCAGCAGCTTGGCGGACAGGGATGGATCACCCCTCCACTTT
>NA|TRBV28|NA|TRBJ2-7
CASSLNSGPEQYF
TGTGCCAGCAGTTTAAATTCAGGGCCGGAGCAGTACTTC
>NA|TRBV21-1|NA|TRBJ2-3
CASSKALREHTDTQYF
TGTGCCAGCAGCAAAGCGTTACGCGAACACACAGATACGCAGTATTTT
>NA|TRBV6-6|TRBD2|TRBJ2-5
CASSYFLAGREETQYF
TGTGCCAGCAGTTACTTCCTAGCGGGTAGGGAGGAGACCCAGTACTTC
>NA|TRBV28|NA|TRBJ2-7
CASNNPGHLYEQYF
TGTGCCAGCAATAATCCGGGACATCTATACGAGCAGTACTTC
>NA|TRBV7-8|NA|TRBJ2-7
CASSLAFSLGESPFISYEQYF
TGTGCCAGCAGCTTAGCCTTTTCGCTAGGGGAGTCCCCTTTCATATCCTACGAGCAGTACTTC
>NA|TRBV6-5|NA|TRBJ1-3
CASSLTGPTGNTIYF
TGTGCCAGCAGTTTAACGGGACCCACTGGAAACACCATATATTTT
>NA|TRBV6-5|TRBD1|TRBJ1-6
CASSAGTGANSPLHF
TGTGCCAGCAGCGCCGGGACAGGGGCGAATTCACCCCTCCACTTT
>NA|TRBV19|TRBD1|TRBJ1-5
CASSIDNRGSNQPQHF
TGTGCCAGTAGTATAGATAACAGGGGAAGCAATCAGCCCCAGCATTTT
>once|TRBV27|TRBD1|TRBJ2-1
CASSLGQAPNEQFF
TGTGCCAGCAGCCTCGGACAGGCCCCCAATGAGCAGTTCTTC
>NA|TRBV6-5|TRBD1|TRBJ2-7
CASRGQGASYEQYF
TGTGCCAGCAGGGGACAGGGGGCGTCCTACGAGCAGTACTTC
>NA|TRBV3-1/TRBV3-2|NA|TRBJ1-2
CASSQDRGRVSYGYTF
TGTGCCAGCAGCCAGGATAGGGGACGCGTTTCCTATGGCTACACCTTC
>once|TRBV6-5|TRBD1|TRBJ1-1
CASRAGTAPAEAFF
TGTGCCAGCAGAGCCGGGACAGCCCCCGCTGAAGCTTTCTTT
>few|TRBV5-1|NA|TRBJ1-6
CASRPTGTDNSPLHF
TGCGCCAGCAGACCCACAGGGACCGATAATTCACCCCTCCACTTT
>once|TRBV19|NA|TRBJ2-1
CASTPTRWDEQFF
TGTGCCAGTACTCCCACCCGGTGGGATGAGCAGTTCTTC
>NA|TRBV11-2|NA|TRBJ2-7
CASSLATTGLQQYF
TGTGCCAGCAGCCTTGCGACTACAGGGCTCCAGCAGTACTTC
>NA|TRBV6-5|TRBD1|TRBJ2-3
CASRWDRGTDTQYF
TGTGCCAGCAGATGGGACAGGGGAACAGATACGCAGTATTTT
>few|TRBV7-3|NA|TRBJ1-1
CASSLARANTEAFF
TGTGCCAGCAGCTTAGCCAGGGCGAACACTGAAGCTTTCTTT
>NA|TRBV30|NA|TRBJ1-2
CAWSVSYGYTF
TGTGCCTGGAGTGTATCCTACGGCTACACCTTC
>NA|TRBV6-5|NA|TRBJ1-1
CASTRGGNTEAFF
TGTGCCAGCACCCGGGGCGGGAACACTGAAGCTTTCTTT
>NA|TRBV6-2/TRBV6-3|NA|TRBJ2-1
CASSYPIAGPLYNEQFF
TGTGCCAGCAGTTACCCCATTGCGGGGCCCCTCTACAATGAGCAGTTCTTC
>once|TRBV19|NA|TRBJ2-1
CASSNRDGGYNEQFF
TGTGCCAGTAGCAACCGGGACGGAGGATACAATGAGCAGTTCTTC
>NA|TRBV27|TRBD2|TRBJ2-1
CASSPGLAGGEQFF
TGTGCCAGCAGTCCGGGACTAGCGGGGGGCGAGCAGTTCTTC
>NA|TRBV7-2|TRBD2|TRBJ2-1
CASLPGTRSYNEQFF
TGTGCCAGCCTACCCGGGACTAGGTCCTACAATGAGCAGTTCTTC
>NA|TRBV2|NA|TRBJ2-5
CASSGQGGDRETQYF
TGTGCCAGCAGTGGGCAGGGGGGGGATCGGGAGACCCAGTACTTC
>NA|TRBV2|TRBD1|TRBJ1-2
CASRGGDRAYGYTF
TGTGCCAGCCGAGGGGGGGACAGGGCATATGGCTACACCTTC
>NA|TRBV25-1|NA|TRBJ1-4
CASHSELDEKLFF
TGTGCCAGCCACAGTGAATTGGACGAAAAACTGTTTTTT
>NA|TRBV5-4|NA|TRBJ2-3
CALSAQGGDTQYF
TGTGCCCTTAGCGCACAGGGCGGTGATACGCAGTATTTT
>once|TRBV6-5|TRBD2|TRBJ2-1
CASSYSGGINEQFF
TGTGCCAGCAGTTACTCGGGGGGGATCAATGAGCAGTTCTTC